This T cell receptor beta chain originates from a study of T cell changes during pregnancy in multiple sclerosis. Sequencing was performed with immunoSEQ multiplex PCR; in TCRdb, only in-frame clones are kept and a portion is missing. Here the sample spans around 97,000 clones, 90% being singletons. Germline CDR1 is SGHRS and CDR2 is YFSETQ. Losses at the gene ends were 7 bases for V and 4 bases for J; bases not matched to a gene: 8. This CDR3 has 14 residues. The J gene is TRBJ2-3, the V gene TRBV5-1; 8 bases line up with TRBD2. This TCR was recovered from a female donor in good health, enrolled as a control in a pregnancy study. The starting material was peripheral blood, obtained in the second trimester of pregnancy. This chain's CDR3 is CASVGTSLPDTQYF. CDR3 sequence (DNA): TGCGCCAGCGTCGGGACTAGTCTGCCAGATACGCAGTATTTT.